This T cell receptor (beta chain) was profiled in a study of T cells in Graves' hyperthyroidism and ophthalmopathy. Regarding the study as a whole: Onset of ophthalmopathy came a median around 6.2 months after the model predicted it. Appearing also in blood were most of the thyroid clonotypes expanded above 0.001.

RNA transcripts served as the template for amplifying TCR beta CDR3 regions. When the TCR CDR3 underwent first-round RT-PCR, the HTBI primer set was used. TCRdb used MiXCR to reprocess the multiplex PCR reads, holding one entry per CDR3 protein. The repertoire includes around 800,000 distinct CDR3 sequences, over 35% of them detected once, and 8.9% sits in the top ten. CDR1 and CDR2 (germline): SNHLY, FYNNEI. Trimming shortened V by 3 bases and J by 4 bases, and 15 bases separated the two germline ends. The CDR3 totals 15 residues. The PBMCs were sourced from fresh peripheral blood (approximately 9 ml). The sample holds a few counts of this clonotype. Its antigen is currently unknown.

This TCR was sampled from a man between 18 and 35 years old with Graves' hyperthyroidism. The sequencing input was blood. This chain links TRBV2 with TRBJ1-1, with D unclear. CDR3 loop: CASSEELGIGTEAFF. DNA of the CDR3: TGTGCCAGCAGTGAGGAGTTAGGGATCGGCACTGAAGCTTTCTTT. Together with reference TRBV2 and TRBJ1-1, the CDR3 gives the full variable domain: EPEVTQTPSHQVTQMGQEVILRCVPISNHLYFYWYRQILGQKVEFLVSFYNNEISEKSEIFDDQFSVERPDGSNFTLKIRSTKLEDSAMYFCASSEELGIGTEAFFGQGTRLTVV.